Each of the 23 T cell receptor beta chains below was sequenced from the same sample in a study of lymphopenia after photon versus proton radiotherapy. Clones were sequenced by immunoSEQ multiplex PCR, and TCRdb holds only the in-frame ones, with some missing. The sample has tens of thousands of clones, around 90% seen once; the top ten hold more than 15%. The sample here was peripheral blood, taken from a patient treated with photon-based radiotherapy. The receptors shown here come from a woman aged 40 to 49 with cholangiocarcinoma.

The CDR3 sequence is CASSPYYGGSGNTIYF. Written as DNA, the CDR3 is TGTGCCAGCAGCCCGTACTATGGGGGGTCTGGAAACACCATATATTTT. The rearrangement links TRBV11-2 to TRBJ1-3, with D possibly being TRBD1 (5 bases). Germline lookup yields CDR1 SGHAT and CDR2 FQNNGV. V lost 5 bases to trimming and J lost 1 base, with 15 bases between them. This CDR3 has 16 amino acids.

The chain recombines TRBV5-1 with TRBJ2-3, with D perhaps matching TRBD2 (5 bases). CDR1 is SGHRS and CDR2 is YFSETQ in the germline V gene. The CDR3 length is 14 residues. V was pared by 9 bases and J by 0 bases, with 14 bases between. The CDR3 DNA sequence: TGCGCCACCCGTCCGGGGTCAAGCACAGATACGCAGTATTTT. Its protein is CATRPGSSTDTQYF.

The V gene is TRBV19, the J gene TRBJ2-1; D unresolved. This CDR3 has 14 residues. V lost 7 bases and J lost 1, with 11 bases in between. CDR1 is LNHDA, CDR2 SQIVND, per germline (reference sequence). CDR3 DNA sequence: TGTGCCAGTATGCCCTTGGGGTCCTACAATGAGCAGTTCTTC. It codes for CASMPLGSYNEQFF.

This chain connects TRBV5-5 to TRBJ1-2; tentatively, D is TRBD1 (5 bases). Looked up from germline, CDR1 is SGHKS and CDR2 is YYEKEE (reference sequence). Trimming cost V 5 bases and J 4 bases, with 18 bases left between them. This CDR3 comprises 15 residues. The CDR3 region is CASRYRPTGTYGYTF. The CDR3 nucleotides are TGTGCCAGCAGATACCGCCCTACAGGTACCTATGGCTACACCTTC.

This clone occurred once. The rearrangement joins TRBV20-1 to TRBJ2-1; D not certain. Per germline, CDR1 DFQATT and CDR2 SNEGSKA (reference sequence). There are 10 residues in the CDR3. The ends were cut back, 6 bases at V and 10 bases at J, with 10 bases in the middle. The CDR3 here is CSAPQEEQFF. CDR3 bases: TGCAGTGCGCCCCAAGAGGAGCAGTTCTTC.

V and J are TRBV27 and TRBJ2-3; no definite D call. The CDR3 contains 15 residues. Germline CDR1 is MNHEY and CDR2 is SMNVEV (reference sequence). V lost 4 bases and J 2 bases, leaving 13 bases between the germline ends. CDR3 sequence (DNA): TGTGCCAGCAGTTACAGCACCTATTACACAGATACGCAGTATTTT. Residues: CASSYSTYYTDTQYF.

V and J are TRBV18 and TRBJ1-2; TRBD1 might be the D (6 bases). CDR3 size: 15 residues. Between the trimmed V and J ends, which lost 5 bases and 0 bases, there was a span of 13 bases. Germline CDR1 and CDR2: KGHSH and LQKENI. This CDR3 reads CASSADSNANYGYTF. The CDR3 bases are TGTGCCAGCTCAGCGGACAGCAACGCTAACTATGGCTACACCTTC.

V is TRBV18 and J is TRBJ1-2; D gene uncertain. Trimming left V 0 bases short and J 6 bases short, with 11 bases between. The germline gives CDR1 KGHSH, CDR2 LQKENI. The CDR3 sequence is 14 residues long. CDR3 residues: CASSPPTDRDGYTF. The DNA of the CDR3 is TGTGCCAGCTCACCACCCACGGATAGGGATGGCTACACCTTC.

The V call is TRBV7-6, the J call TRBJ1-3; 8 positions agree with TRBD1. J lost 1 base, V lost 1 base, and 6 bases had no gene match. Germline CDR1 is SGHVS and CDR2 is FNYEAQ. The CDR3 is made up of 17 amino acids. The CDR3 protein is CASSLGAQGASGNTIYF. The CDR3, as DNA: TGTGCCAGCAGCTTAGGGGCTCAGGGGGCATCTGGAAACACCATATATTTT. The complete variable domain, with remaining parts taken from reference TRBV7-6 and TRBJ1-3, reads GAGVSQSPRYKVTKRGQDVALRCDPISGHVSLYWYRQALGQGPEFLTYFNYEAQQDKSGLPNDRFSAERPEGSISTLTIQRTEQRDSAMYRCASSLGAQGASGNTIYFGEGSWLTVV.

The chain is built from TRBV19 and TRBJ2-2; D gene uncertain. V lost 3 bases to trimming and J lost 5 bases, with 10 bases between them. The CDR3 covers 14 residues. Looked up from germline, CDR1 is LNHDA and CDR2 is SQIVND (reference sequence). DNA for the CDR3: TGTGCCAGTAGTATCGGTCCGGCTACCGGGGAGCTGTTTTTT. Its protein product is CASSIGPATGELFF. The full variable domain, in which reference TRBV19 and TRBJ2-2 provide the parts outside the CDR3, is DGGITQSPKYLFRKEGQNVTLSCEQNLNHDAMYWYRQDPGQGLRLIYYSQIVNDFQKGDIAEGYSVSREKKESFPLTVTSAQKNPTAFYLCASSIGPATGELFFGEGSRLTVL.

V is TRBV21-1 and J is TRBJ2-1; TRBD1, the table's D call, was not compared with the DNA. TRBV21-1 is an annotated pseudogene. CDR3 length equals 12 residues. The CDR3 nucleotides are TGTGCCAGCAGCAAAGTGGCCATTGAGCAGTTCTTC. It translates to CASSKVAIEQFF.

The chain links TRBV30 to TRBJ2-3; D unclear. Germline V lookup: CDR1 GTSNPN, CDR2 SVGIG (reference sequence). The CDR3 length is 11 residues. V shed 3 bases and J shed 5 bases, with 6 bases lying between them. DNA for the CDR3: TGTGCCTGGAGCGACCTAGATACGCAGTATTTT. Residues: CAWSDLDTQYF.

The table lists this clone with a count of one. The chain has TRBV30 and TRBJ1-1; D may be TRBD1 (5 bases). Germline-derived CDR1 and CDR2 are GTSNPN and SVGIG (reference sequence). V dropped 1 base and J dropped 0 bases, with 12 bases sitting between them. This CDR3 contains 15 residues. DNA for the CDR3: TGTGCCTGGAGTGGCGTCGGCAGGGTGAACACTGAAGCTTTCTTT. Translating it yields CAWSGVGRVNTEAFF. The variable domain in full, completed from reference TRBV30 and TRBJ1-1, reads SQTIHQWPATLVQPVGSPLSLECTVEGTSNPNLYWYRQAAGRGLQLLFYSVGIGQISSEVPQNLSASRPQDRQFILSSKKLLLSDSGFYLCAWSGVGRVNTEAFFGQGTRLTVV.

The chain joins TRBV10-1 to TRBJ1-1; TRBD1 might be the D (6 bases). CDR3 length: 14 residues. V was pared by 2 bases and J by 1 base, with 8 bases between. Per the germline V gene, CDR1 is WNHNN and CDR2 is SYGVQD (reference sequence). In DNA, the CDR3 is TGCGCCAGCAGTGAGACAGGGAAGAACACTGAAGCTTTCTTT. This sequence encodes CASSETGKNTEAFF.

The V gene is TRBV6-5, the J gene TRBJ2-1, with 11 bases lining up with TRBD1. The CDR3 extends over 16 amino acids. Germline loops: CDR1 MNHEY, CDR2 SVGAGI. V gave up 2 bases and J gave up 6 bases; unmatched junction bases: 6. CDR3 residues: CASSYPGQGGSNEQFF. CDR3 in DNA: TGTGCCAGCAGTTACCCGGGACAGGGGGGTAGCAATGAGCAGTTCTTC.

This clone was seen only once. This chain joins TRBV28 and TRBJ2-2; D may match TRBD1 or TRBD2 (5 bases each). CDR3 length equals 15 residues. The germline CDR1 and CDR2 sequences are MDHEN and SYDVKM. Trimming shortened V by 6 bases and J by 4 bases, and 15 bases separated the two germline ends. The CDR3 bases are TGTGCCAGCAGCCCAGGGTGGGAGAGCACCGGGGAGCTGTTTTTT. Translating it yields CASSPGWESTGELFF.

V gene TRBV2 combines with J gene TRBJ2-7; possible D gene TRBD2, 6 bases. The CDR3 spans 13 residues. CDR1 and CDR2 from the germline V gene are SNHLY and FYNNEI. V was trimmed by 6 bases and J by 0 bases, leaving 9 bases between them. This CDR3 is CASRDGGSYEQYF. CDR3 sequence (DNA): TGTGCCAGCAGGGACGGGGGCTCCTACGAGCAGTACTTC.

This clone was counted only a few times. The chain has TRBV30 and TRBJ1-1; 8 bases fit TRBD1. With V trimmed by 3 bases and J by 5 bases, 8 bases remained unmatched. Germline CDR1 is GTSNPN and CDR2 is SVGIG (reference sequence). This CDR3 is built from 14 residues. DNA for the CDR3: TGTGCCTGGAGGCTCACAGGGGGAAAAACTGAAGCTTTCTTT. Translating gives CAWRLTGGKTEAFF.

The V and J genes are TRBV28 and TRBJ1-1; D is undetermined. Germline CDR1 and CDR2: MDHEN and SYDVKM. Trimming removed 3 bases from V and 11 bases from J, with 19 bases in between. The CDR3 runs to 14 residues. The CDR3 nucleotides are TGTGCCAGCAGTTTGGGGTTTGGGGTGATCGGGGCTTTCTTT. Protein sequence: CASSLGFGVIGAFF.

The chain has TRBV2 and TRBJ1-2; a weak D match, TRBD1 (6 bases). The CDR3 runs to 14 residues. Deletions cut 8 bases from V and 0 bases from J, with 13 bases between. The germline V gene has CDR1 SNHLY and CDR2 FYNNEI. The CDR3 protein is CASSTGSANYGYTF. CDR3 sequence (DNA): TGTGCCAGCTCGACAGGTTCGGCTAACTATGGCTACACCTTC.

The chain carries TRBV28 and TRBJ2-7; either TRBD1 or TRBD2 may supply D (5 bases each). The CDR3 is 14 residues long. From germline, CDR1 is MDHEN and CDR2 SYDVKM. Trimming left V 3 bases short and J 5 bases short, with 14 bases between. The chain's CDR3 is CASSFRGPRDEQYF. Here the CDR3 DNA reads TGTGCCAGCAGTTTTAGAGGGCCCAGGGACGAGCAGTACTTC.

V is TRBV28 and J is TRBJ2-1; 13 nucleotides align to TRBD2. The CDR3 totals 16 residues. CDR1 and CDR2 from the germline V gene are MDHEN and SYDVKM. The V segment lost 4 bases and the J segment 3 bases; nucleotides outside the gene matches: 3. CDR3 protein: CASSSTSGRIYNEQFF. CDR3 coding DNA: TGTGCCAGCAGTTCGACTAGCGGGAGGATCTACAATGAGCAGTTCTTC.

The chain joins TRBV28 to TRBJ1-2; no definite D call. CDR3 length equals 12 residues. V gave up 10 bases and J gave up 8 bases, with 17 bases separating them. Germline assignment: CDR1 MDHEN and CDR2 SYDVKM. The CDR3 loop is CATGSISGGYTF. CDR3 DNA: TGTGCCACCGGTTCCATTTCAGGAGGCTACACCTTC.